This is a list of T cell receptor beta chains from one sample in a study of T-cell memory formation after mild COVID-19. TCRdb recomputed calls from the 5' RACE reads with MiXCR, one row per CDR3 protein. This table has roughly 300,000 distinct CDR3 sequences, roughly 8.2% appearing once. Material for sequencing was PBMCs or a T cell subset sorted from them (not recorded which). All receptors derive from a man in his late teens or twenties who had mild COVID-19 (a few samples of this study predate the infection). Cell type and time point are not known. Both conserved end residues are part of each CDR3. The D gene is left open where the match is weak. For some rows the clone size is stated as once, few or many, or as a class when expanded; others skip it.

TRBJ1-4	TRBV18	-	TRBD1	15	TGTGCCAGCTCACCAGAAGGACAGGGACTTGAAAAACTGTTTTTT	CASSPEGQGLEKLFF
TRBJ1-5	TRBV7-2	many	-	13	TGTGCCAGCAGCCAGTCGGAGAATCAGCCCCAGCATTTT	CASSQSENQPQHF
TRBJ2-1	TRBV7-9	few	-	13	TGTGCCAGCAGCTTTGGGTGGTCCAATGAGCAGTTCTTC	CASSFGWSNEQFF
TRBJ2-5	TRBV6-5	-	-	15	TGTGCCAGCAGTTACTCAGGGGGGGCCGGTGAGACCCAGTACTTC	CASSYSGGAGETQYF
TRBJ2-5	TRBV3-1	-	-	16	TGTGCCAGCAGCCAAGATCTCCCAGGCACCCAAGAGACCCAGTACTTC	CASSQDLPGTQETQYF
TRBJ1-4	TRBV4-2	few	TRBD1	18	TGTGCCAGCAGCCATCCAAGGGGGCAGACTGCAACTAATGAAAAACTGTTTTTT	CASSHPRGQTATNEKLFF
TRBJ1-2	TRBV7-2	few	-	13	TGTGCCAGCAGCGCCGACCTGGGCTATGGCTACACCTTC	CASSADLGYGYTF
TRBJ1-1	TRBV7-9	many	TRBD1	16	TGTGCCAGCAGCACCTGGACAGGGGGCGCCGAGGGTGAAGCTTTCTTT	CASSTWTGGAEGEAFF
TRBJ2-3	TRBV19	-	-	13	TGTGCCAGTAGCGCCCCCGATTCGTATACGCAGTATTTT	CASSAPDSYTQYF
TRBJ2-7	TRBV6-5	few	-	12	TGTGCCAGCACATCATTGTCCTACGAGCAGTACTTC	CASTSLSYEQYF
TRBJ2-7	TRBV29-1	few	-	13	TGCAGCGTTGAACTGCCCAGCTCCTACGAGCAGTACTTC	CSVELPSSYEQYF
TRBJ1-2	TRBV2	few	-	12	TGTGCCAGCAGTGTAATGAACTATGGCTACACCTTC	CASSVMNYGYTF
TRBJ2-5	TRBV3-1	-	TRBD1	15	TGTGCCAGCAAGGGAACGGACAGGGCTGAAGAGACCCAGTACTTC	CASKGTDRAEETQYF
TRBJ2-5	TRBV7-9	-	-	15	TGTGCCAGCGACGTAAGAGAGAAGCTCCAGGAGACCCAGTACTTC	CASDVREKLQETQYF
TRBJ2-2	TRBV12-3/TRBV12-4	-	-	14	TGTGCCAGAAGTCCCAATAGGGACACCGGGGAGCTGTTTTTT	CARSPNRDTGELFF